The 24 T cell receptor beta chains given below trace back to one sample, sequenced in a study of blood T cell repertoires in COVID-19. Produced via immunoSEQ multiplex PCR; TCRdb's table is partial and in-frame only. The sample has 300,000 to 500,000 clones, 88% seen once. Sequences were obtained from PBMCs or T cells enriched from blood (not recorded which). Receptors were obtained from a woman aged 30 to 39 with acute COVID-19.

The CDR3 protein is CASSLTHTGDYGYTF. DNA of the CDR3: TGTGCCAGTAGTCTAACACATACAGGGGACTATGGCTACACCTTC. The chain is built from TRBV19 and TRBJ1-2; 7 nucleotides match TRBD1. CDR3 length equals 15 residues. Germline V lookup: CDR1 LNHDA, CDR2 SQIVND (reference sequence). The V segment lost 5 bases and the J segment 3 bases; nucleotides outside the gene matches: 9.

This clone appeared a single time. CDR3 amino acids: CASSERVYNEQFF. The CDR3, as DNA: TGTGCCAGCAGTGAGCGGGTTTACAATGAGCAGTTCTTC. The chain recombines TRBV6-1 with TRBJ2-1; D might be TRBD2 (5 bases). Per germline, CDR1 MNHNS and CDR2 SASEGT. Trimming removed 3 bases from V and 4 bases from J, with 7 bases in between. This CDR3 region has 13 residues.

V is TRBV6-1 and J is TRBJ2-1; possible D gene TRBD1, 7 bases. V shed 0 bases and J shed 6 bases, with 12 bases lying between them. The germline V gene encodes CDR1 MNHNS and CDR2 SASEGT. The CDR3 sequence is 15 residues long. CDR3: CASSEAGGGRNEQFF. The CDR3 bases are TGTGCCAGCAGTGAAGCAGGAGGGGGCCGCAATGAGCAGTTCTTC.

V usage is TRBV28 and J usage is TRBJ2-1; D remains ambiguous. The CDR3 sequence is 15 residues long. Deletions cut 2 bases from V and 0 bases from J, with 8 bases between. Germline-derived CDR1 and CDR2 are MDHEN and SYDVKM. CDR3 sequence reads: CASSLAKSSYNEQFF. DNA of the CDR3: TGTGCCAGCAGTTTAGCAAAGAGCTCCTACAATGAGCAGTTCTTC.

A few counts support this clone. V gene TRBV24-1 combines with J gene TRBJ2-7; 10 bases fit TRBD2. CDR1 is KGHDR, CDR2 SFDVKD, per germline. J lost 3 bases, V lost 1 base, and 8 bases had no gene match. The CDR3 totals 17 residues. The CDR3 nucleotides are TGTGCCACCAGTGATTTCTCCGTTTCTAGCGGGGGCTACGAGCAGTACTTC. Protein sequence: CATSDFSVSSGGYEQYF.

The chain employs TRBV4-1 and TRBJ2-4; D gene uncertain. CDR3 length: 16 residues. CDR1 MGHRA and CDR2 YSYEKL come from the germline V gene. Trimming left V 4 bases short and J 0 bases short, with 13 bases between. The CDR3 DNA follows: TGCGCCAGCAGCCTTAAGAGCCTTTTAGCCAAAAACATTCAGTACTTC. This codes for CASSLKSLLAKNIQYF.

This chain joins TRBV5-1 and TRBJ1-4; 8 nucleotides match TRBD1. V was clipped by 4 bases and J by 6 bases; unmatched bases: 8. Germline V gives CDR1 SGHRS, CDR2 YFSETQ. The CDR3 spans 15 residues. CDR3 loop: CASSPYAGGDEKLFF. In DNA, the CDR3 is TGCGCCAGCAGCCCCTATGCAGGGGGCGATGAAAAACTGTTTTTT.

Turning to this clone: It may be a read error: a sequence one base away is much more abundant. The J gene is TRBJ1-1, the V gene TRBV6-5; TRBD1 agrees at 8 bases. V was clipped by 6 bases and J by 2 bases; unmatched bases: 2. CDR3 length: 13 amino acids. Per the germline V gene, CDR1 is MNHEY and CDR2 is SVGAGI. The CDR3 DNA follows: TGTGCCAGCAGCGACAGGGGTAACACTGAAGCTTTCTTT. Its translation: CASSDRGNTEAFF.

The CDR3 loop reads CASSIEGTSINEQFF. The CDR3 coding sequence is TGTGCCAGTAGTATAGAGGGGACTAGTATCAATGAGCAGTTCTTC. The rearrangement uses TRBV19 and TRBJ2-1; 8 bases are shared with TRBD2. Germline CDR1 and CDR2: LNHDA and SQIVND (reference sequence). Trimming removed 0 bases from V and 6 bases from J; junction bases left unmatched: 4. The CDR3 has 15 amino acids.

V usage is TRBV6-5 and J usage is TRBJ1-2; D perhaps matches TRBD1 (5 bases). The V end was cut by 6 bases, the J end by 0 bases, with 14 bases between. The CDR3 contains 15 residues. CDR1 is MNHEY and CDR2 is SVGAGI in the germline V gene. The DNA for the CDR3 is TGTGCCAGCAGCCGGTCTGAAGGGGCTAACTATGGCTACACCTTC. Its translation: CASSRSEGANYGYTF.

V gene TRBV2 combines with J gene TRBJ2-1, with 7 bases identical to TRBD2. CDR3 length: 16 amino acids. Germline values: CDR1 SNHLY, CDR2 FYNNEI. The trim removed 4 bases at V and 0 bases at J, leaving 6 bases unmatched. The CDR3 spells CASSASGGDSYNEQFF. CDR3 sequence (DNA): TGTGCCAGCAGTGCTTCGGGGGGAGACTCCTACAATGAGCAGTTCTTC.

This sequence joins TRBV19 and TRBJ1-5; D is possibly TRBD1 (5 bases). The germline gives CDR1 LNHDA, CDR2 SQIVND (reference sequence). V was pared by 6 bases and J by 5 bases, with 17 bases between. The CDR3 is 15 amino acids. The CDR3 sequence: CASSRGPGLHQPQHF. In DNA, the CDR3 is TGTGCCAGTAGCCGTGGCCCAGGGCTCCATCAGCCCCAGCATTTT.

The V and J genes are TRBV9 and TRBJ2-1; TRBD2 aligns across 11 bases. Germline V CDR1 and CDR2: SGDLS, YYNGEE. V was pared by 0 bases and J by 2 bases, with 7 bases of the junction left unmatched. This CDR3 contains 18 residues. As DNA, the CDR3 is TGTGCCAGCAGCGTAGACTCTAGCGGGGGGCCGACCTACAATGAGCAGTTCTTC. Amino acid sequence: CASSVDSSGGPTYNEQFF.

The chain links TRBV9 to TRBJ1-1; perhaps TRBD1 as D (5 bases). Germline CDR1 SGDLS, CDR2 YYNGEE. Trimming pared 0 bases from V and 4 bases from J, leaving 13 bases between. The CDR3 is 15 residues long. The CDR3 sequence: CASSVVRGGGTEAFF. Here the CDR3 DNA reads TGTGCCAGCAGCGTAGTGAGGGGAGGTGGCACTGAAGCTTTCTTT.

The CDR3 sequence is CAIPPGQAWYGYTF. The CDR3 nucleotides are TGTGCCATTCCCCCGGGACAGGCTTGGTATGGCTACACCTTC. The V call is TRBV2, the J call TRBJ1-2, with TRBD1 matching 8 bases. J lost 5 bases, V lost 10 bases, and 12 bases had no gene match. Germline-derived CDR1 and CDR2 are SNHLY and FYNNEI. The CDR3 totals 14 residues. Variable domain in full (rest from reference TRBV2 and TRBJ1-2): EPEVTQTPSHQVTQMGQEVILRCVPISNHLYFYWYRQILGQKVEFLVSFYNNEISEKSEIFDDQFSVERPDGSNFTLKIRSTKLEDSAMYFCAIPPGQAWYGYTFGSGTRLTVV.

CDR3: CASTNSEWRGNQPQHF. For the CDR3, the DNA is TGTGCCAGTACCAACAGCGAGTGGAGGGGCAATCAGCCCCAGCATTTT. This chain uses TRBV19 with TRBJ1-5, with no clear D. CDR1 and CDR2 from the germline V gene are LNHDA and SQIVND (reference sequence). This CDR3 comprises 16 residues. Trimming removed 7 bases from V and 2 bases from J, with 18 bases in between.

J is TRBJ1-3 and V is TRBV19; D is possibly TRBD1 (6 bases). Trimming stripped 10 bases from V and 7 bases from J, with 11 bases between. Germline V lookup: CDR1 LNHDA, CDR2 SQIVND (reference sequence). The CDR3 is 11 residues long. CDR3 sequence reads: CATRGWNTIYF. The CDR3 nucleotides read TGTGCCACCAGGGGTTGGAACACCATATATTTT.

V gene TRBV6-5 combines with J gene TRBJ1-4; TRBD1 aligns across 10 bases. Germline V gene data show CDR1 as MNHEY and CDR2 as SVGAGI. With V trimmed by 6 bases and J by 6 bases, 7 bases remained unmatched. CDR3 size: 15 residues. CDR3 amino acids: CASRLLGTGDEKLFF. CDR3 sequence (DNA): TGTGCCAGCAGACTACTCGGGACAGGGGATGAAAAACTGTTTTTT.

The chain couples TRBV19 to TRBJ1-1; TRBD1 is a possible D gene (5 bases). Per the germline V gene, CDR1 is LNHDA and CDR2 is SQIVND (reference sequence). This CDR3 contains 12 residues. V gave up 5 bases and J gave up 6 bases, with 10 bases separating them. This chain's CDR3 is CASSFTGPEAFF. For the CDR3, the DNA is TGTGCCAGTAGTTTTACAGGCCCTGAAGCTTTCTTT.

The V and J genes are TRBV29-1 and TRBJ2-4; the match to TRBD1 covers 7 bases. This CDR3 is built from 14 residues. After removal of 4 bases from V and 6 bases from J, the junction contained 9 bases not matched to a gene. The germline V gene has CDR1 SQVTM and CDR2 ANQGSEA. The CDR3 sequence is CSVGGTGQLNIQYF. CDR3 sequence (DNA): TGCAGCGTTGGGGGGACGGGACAGTTAAACATTCAGTACTTC.

The chain links TRBV6-5 to TRBJ1-6; D is perhaps TRBD1 (6 bases). From germline, CDR1 is MNHEY and CDR2 SVGAGI. V dropped 7 bases and J dropped 9 bases, with 16 bases sitting between them. CDR3 length equals 14 residues. This chain's CDR3 is CASNPNRDTSPLHF. The CDR3 DNA is TGTGCCAGCAACCCCAACAGGGATACTTCACCCCTCCACTTT.

This clone was observed a few times. DNA for the CDR3: TGTGCCAGCAGCTTAGATGGACAGGGGATCGAGCAGTACTTC. Amino acid sequence: CASSLDGQGIEQYF. The V call is TRBV7-2, the J call TRBJ2-7; TRBD1 matches at 9 bases. The CDR3 extends over 14 amino acids. Trimming removed 1 base from V and 6 bases from J; junction bases left unmatched: 4. CDR1 and CDR2 (germline): SGHTA, FQGNSA.

Details on this clone: Other DNA sequences of this sample code for an identical CDR3. The V and J genes are TRBV2 and TRBJ2-7; 8 nucleotides agree with TRBD1. Germline lookup yields CDR1 SNHLY and CDR2 FYNNEI. V lost 5 bases to trimming and J lost 2 bases; unmatched junction nucleotides: 5. CDR3 length equals 14 residues. CDR3 protein: CASSRTGSAYEQYF. CDR3 bases: TGTGCCAGCAGTAGGACAGGGAGTGCCTACGAGCAGTACTTC. Full variable domain (remainder filled in from reference TRBV2 and TRBJ2-7): EPEVTQTPSHQVTQMGQEVILRCVPISNHLYFYWYRQILGQKVEFLVSFYNNEISEKSEIFDDQFSVERPDGSNFTLKIRSTKLEDSAMYFCASSRTGSAYEQYFGPGTRLTVT.

The chain joins TRBV7-2 to TRBJ2-7; no reliable D call. Trimming took 3 bases from V and 3 from J, leaving 21 bases between them. Germline CDR1 reads SGHTA; CDR2 reads FQGNSA. The CDR3 is 17 residues long. The CDR3 sequence is CASSFSPLSVENYEQYF. DNA of the CDR3: TGTGCCAGCAGCTTTAGTCCACTAAGTGTAGAGAACTACGAGCAGTACTTC.